The next 28 T cell receptor beta chains were all read from a single sample in a study of blood T cell repertoires in COVID-19. Here immunoSEQ multiplex PCR was the method, and the copy in TCRdb shows in-frame clones only, minus some. The table shows fewer than 130,000 clones, with over 60% occurring only once. The sequencing sample was made of peripheral blood. These TCRs come from a woman at least 80 years old with acute or convalescent COVID-19.

The chain couples TRBV6-5 to TRBJ2-1, with D perhaps matching TRBD2 (5 bases). V was trimmed by 5 bases and J by 5 bases, leaving 16 bases between them. CDR1 and CDR2 from the germline V gene are MNHEY and SVGAGI. The CDR3 covers 15 residues. The CDR3 protein is CASSTARLGDNEQFF. The CDR3 region has the DNA TGTGCCAGCAGTACGGCCAGGTTGGGAGACAATGAGCAGTTCTTC.

Remarks on this clone: An end of the junction differs from the germline gene, which may be a read error. The same CDR3 can be traced to other DNA sequences in this sample. The gene calls are TRBV6-1 and TRBJ1-2, with TRBD1 identical over 11 bases. The CDR3 is 14 residues long. CDR1 is MNHNS and CDR2 is SASEGT in the germline V gene. Here the CDR3 reads CASSEGQGAGGYTF. In DNA form, the CDR3 reads TGCGCCAGCAGTGAAGGACAGGGGGCCGGTGGCTACACCTTC.

The chain links TRBV6-5 to TRBJ2-3; 9 bases match TRBD2. The ends lost 0 bases at V and 9 bases at J; junction bases unmatched: 10. This CDR3 is built from 16 residues. CDR1 MNHEY and CDR2 SVGAGI come from the germline V gene. The CDR3 region has the DNA TGTGCCAGCAGTTACTCTAGCGGGAGTCACCCAGGGACGCAGTATTTT. It specifies CASSYSSGSHPGTQYF.

This clone has more than one count but fewer than ten. The V gene is TRBV11-3, the J gene TRBJ2-3; D gene ambiguous. The CDR3 runs 15 residues. The V end lost 5 bases, the J end lost 0 bases, and 12 bases lay between the germline ends. In germline, CDR1 is SGHNT, CDR2 YENEEA. The CDR3 here is CASSPWAGSTDTQYF. The CDR3 nucleotides are TGTGCCAGCAGCCCCTGGGCAGGAAGCACAGATACGCAGTATTTT.

V is TRBV27 and J is TRBJ2-7, with TRBD1 matching over 8 bases. The CDR3 loop spans 16 amino acids. Germline CDR1 MNHEY, CDR2 SMNVEV (reference sequence). Losses at the gene ends were 6 bases for V and 1 base for J; bases not matched to a gene: 11. The CDR3 nucleotides are TGTGCCAGCAGCTCCACCGGACAGGGTCCTTCCTACGAGCAGTACTTC. Translating it yields CASSSTGQGPSYEQYF.

This chain joins TRBV30 and TRBJ2-3; maybe TRBD2 (5 bases). CDR1 and CDR2 from the germline V gene are GTSNPN and SVGIG (reference sequence). Between the trimmed V and J ends, which lost 2 bases and 3 bases, there was a span of 15 bases. The CDR3 length is 15 residues. In DNA, the CDR3 is TGTGCCTGGAGTTGGGAGTCCCCGGGAACAGATACGCAGTATTTT. Translation: CAWSWESPGTDTQYF.

V and J are TRBV10-3 and TRBJ1-1; 10 positions match TRBD1. The CDR3 length is 13 residues. Germline V lookup: CDR1 ENHRY, CDR2 SYGVKD. Unmatched junction bases numbered 11, after V lost 11 bases and J lost 8 bases. CDR3 in DNA: TGTGCCGCCGAGGGACAGGGGAGTAAGGAAGCTTTCTTT. This encodes CAAEGQGSKEAFF.

The chain has TRBV27 and TRBJ2-6; D not certain. Germline assignment: CDR1 MNHEY and CDR2 SMNVEV (reference sequence). V was cut by 0 bases and J by 4 bases, with 10 bases left in between. CDR3 length: 16 residues. CDR3 DNA: TGTGCCAGCAGTTTATCATACGGGTTCGGGGCCAACGTCCTGACTTTC. Translating it yields CASSLSYGFGANVLTF.

The chain joins TRBV2 to TRBJ2-2; D perhaps matches TRBD1 (6 bases). The germline V and J ends were trimmed by 4 bases and 3 bases, with 15 bases remaining between them. The V gene's germline CDR1 is SNHLY and CDR2 FYNNEI. The CDR3 sequence is 16 residues long. In DNA, the CDR3 is TGTGCCAGCAGTGTAAGGGCACCAGGGGACACCGGGGAGCTGTTTTTT. This codes for CASSVRAPGDTGELFF.

The rearrangement joins TRBV7-2 to TRBJ1-3; no definite D call. Germline V lookup: CDR1 SGHTA, CDR2 FQGNSA. V lost 5 bases and J 0 bases, leaving 8 bases between the germline ends. This CDR3 comprises 14 residues. CDR3: CASSEPGSGNTIYF. The CDR3 DNA sequence: TGTGCCAGCAGCGAGCCCGGCTCTGGAAACACCATATATTTT.

The rearrangement uses TRBV6-5 and TRBJ1-2; D is possibly TRBD1 (6 bases). Trimming removed 8 bases at V and 7 bases at J, with 17 bases between. The CDR3 runs to 13 residues. The germline V gene has CDR1 MNHEY and CDR2 SVGAGI. The DNA of the CDR3 is TGTGCCAGCCGGACCCGGGGGGCACTTGGCTACACCTTC. Its translation: CASRTRGALGYTF.

This chain connects TRBV5-1 to TRBJ1-4; 12 bases align to TRBD1. Germline V gene sequence: CDR1 SGHRS, CDR2 YFSETQ. This CDR3 comprises 16 residues. V shed 1 base and J 7 bases; nucleotides not matched to a gene: 5. DNA of the CDR3: TGCGCCAGCAGCTTGAGCGGGACAGGGGGCTTTGAAAAACTGTTTTTT. Translating it yields CASSLSGTGGFEKLFF.

DNA for the CDR3: TGTGCCGGGGAACGGGAACAAGAGACCCAGTACTTC. Amino acid sequence: CAGEREQETQYF. V and J are TRBV6-5 and TRBJ2-5; possible D gene TRBD2, 5 bases. This CDR3 is 12 amino acids long. With 11 bases removed from V and 2 bases from J, the gap between germline ends came to 12 bases. The germline gives CDR1 MNHEY, CDR2 SVGAGI.

This chain connects TRBV10-1 to TRBJ2-7; 7 nucleotides agree with TRBD1. V shed 4 bases, J shed 1 base, and the junction held 7 bases outside the gene matches. In germline, CDR1 is WNHNN, CDR2 SYGVQD (reference sequence). The CDR3 has 15 amino acids. CDR3 nucleotide sequence: TGCGCCAGCAGTGCCGGAACAGGGGCATCCTACGAGCAGTACTTC. Translated: CASSAGTGASYEQYF.

This clone was seen more than once but under ten times. This rearrangement joins TRBV30 to TRBJ1-2; D perhaps matches TRBD1 (6 bases). This CDR3 has 16 residues. Looked up from germline, CDR1 is GTSNPN and CDR2 is SVGIG (reference sequence). The V and J ends lost 5 bases and 8 bases respectively, with 27 bases between them. CDR3 sequence (DNA): TGTGCCTGGCACAAGGCCATGCTTTCGGGACATCGGGGCTACACCTTC. As protein: CAWHKAMLSGHRGYTF.

The V and J genes are TRBV7-2 and TRBJ1-1; D unclear. The CDR3 extends over 14 amino acids. Germline V gene sequence: CDR1 SGHTA, CDR2 FQGNSA. V was pared by 0 bases and J by 4 bases, with 9 bases between. This CDR3 reads CASSLAVRFTEAFF. The CDR3 nucleotides are TGTGCCAGCAGCTTAGCCGTTCGGTTCACTGAAGCTTTCTTT.

The V and J genes are TRBV5-6 and TRBJ1-3; TRBD1 aligns across 8 bases. This CDR3 is 15 amino acids long. Germline V gives CDR1 SGHDT, CDR2 YYEEEE. Trimming removed 1 base from V and 4 bases from J; junction bases left unmatched: 4. The CDR3 coding sequence is TGTGCCAGCAGCTTGTGGACAGGGAGAGGAAACACCATATATTTT. This translates into CASSLWTGRGNTIYF.

The chain couples TRBV18 to TRBJ2-3; D is ambiguous. The CDR3 extends over 14 amino acids. CDR1 and CDR2 (germline): KGHSH, LQKENI. Trimming left V 0 bases short and J 5 bases short, with 9 bases between. The CDR3 spells CASSPPWAQDTQYF. The CDR3, as DNA: TGTGCCAGCTCACCACCGTGGGCCCAAGATACGCAGTATTTT. Full variable domain (remainder filled in from reference TRBV18 and TRBJ2-3): NAGVMQNPRHLVRRRGQEARLRCSPMKGHSHVYWYRQLPEEGLKFMVYLQKENIIDESGMPKERFSAEFPKEGPSILRIQQVVRGDSAAYFCASSPPWAQDTQYFGPGTRLTVL.

This chain uses TRBV28 with TRBJ2-1; D is unresolved. V was cut by 4 bases and J by 6 bases, with 16 bases left in between. This CDR3 has 15 residues. Germline V gene sequence: CDR1 MDHEN, CDR2 SYDVKM. The CDR3 sequence: CASSSASARPNEQFF. CDR3 bases: TGTGCCAGCAGTTCAGCGAGCGCTCGTCCCAATGAGCAGTTCTTC.

The chain employs TRBV10-1 and TRBJ2-1; TRBD2 aligns across 10 bases. CDR3 length: 15 amino acids. Germline V gene data show CDR1 as WNHNN and CDR2 as SYGVQD (reference sequence). J was trimmed by 8 bases and V by 2 bases; bases with no gene match: 6. CDR3 loop: CASSEALAGRDEQFF. CDR3 DNA sequence: TGCGCCAGCAGTGAGGCACTAGCGGGAAGGGATGAGCAGTTCTTC.

In this sample, this clone turned up a few times. The V gene is TRBV5-4, the J gene TRBJ2-1, with 8 nucleotides matching TRBD2. Germline CDR1 reads SGHNT; CDR2 reads YYREEE (reference sequence). Trimming cost V 1 base and J 8 bases; bases outside gene matches: 8. This CDR3 is built from 15 residues. CDR3 in amino acids: CASSLSQREWDEQFF. The CDR3 DNA reads as TGTGCCAGCAGCTTGAGCCAGCGGGAGTGGGATGAGCAGTTCTTC.

This clone was counted a single time. V is TRBV6-5 and J is TRBJ2-2; the D gene is possibly TRBD2 (5 bases). V was pared by 0 bases and J by 5 bases, with 13 bases between. This CDR3 has 16 amino acids. The germline CDR1 and CDR2 sequences are MNHEY and SVGAGI. The CDR3 sequence: CASSYSRGKGTGELFF. The CDR3 DNA reads TGTGCCAGCAGTTACTCGAGAGGGAAGGGTACCGGGGAGCTGTTTTTT.

As concerns this clone: This sample includes further DNA sequences coding for the same CDR3. V usage is TRBV28 and J usage is TRBJ1-5; D remains ambiguous. CDR3 length: 13 amino acids. CDR1 is MDHEN, CDR2 SYDVKM, per germline. The ends were cut back, 3 bases at V and 4 bases at J, with 7 bases in the middle. Here the CDR3 DNA reads TGTGCCAGCAGTTTGTCCGGGAATCAGCCCCAGCATTTT. Amino acid sequence: CASSLSGNQPQHF.

This clone showed up just once. The gene calls are TRBV6-5 and TRBJ2-7; D is possibly TRBD2 (6 bases). This CDR3 has 15 amino acids. CDR1 MNHEY and CDR2 SVGAGI come from the germline V gene. V dropped 2 bases and J dropped 2 bases, with 13 bases sitting between them. Written as DNA, the CDR3 is TGTGCCAGCAGTTACGACCAGGGAGGAACCTACGAGCAGTACTTC. Protein sequence: CASSYDQGGTYEQYF.

The chain links TRBV5-1 to TRBJ1-6, with 10 positions matching TRBD1. The germline V gene has CDR1 SGHRS and CDR2 YFSETQ. This CDR3 is 15 amino acids long. J gave up 10 bases and V 4 bases, and 8 bases lay outside the gene matches. The CDR3 DNA follows: TGCGCCAGCAGCACCGGACAGGGGGTGAGGTCACCCCTCCACTTT. This sequence encodes CASSTGQGVRSPLHF. The full variable domain, completed using reference TRBV5-1 and TRBJ1-6, is KAGVTQTPRYLIKTRGQQVTLSCSPISGHRSVSWYQQTPGQGLQFLFEYFSETQRNKGNFPGRFSGRQFSNSRSEMNVSTLELGDSALYLCASSTGQGVRSPLHFGNGTRLTVT.

The genes are TRBV19 and TRBJ1-5; the match to TRBD1 covers 9 bases. CDR1 and CDR2 (germline): LNHDA, SQIVND (reference sequence). The length of the CDR3 is 12 residues. J gave up 7 bases and V 10 bases, and 5 bases lay outside the gene matches. The CDR3 loop reads CATGQGSQPQHF. The CDR3 nucleotides are TGTGCCACAGGACAGGGGAGCCAGCCCCAGCATTTT.

This clone occurred once. The V gene is TRBV5-4, the J gene TRBJ1-2, with D tentatively TRBD1 (5 bases). The germline V gene encodes CDR1 SGHNT and CDR2 YYREEE (reference sequence). V shed 0 bases and J shed 4 bases, with 13 bases lying between them. This CDR3 has 15 amino acids. As DNA, the CDR3 is TGTGCCAGCAGCTTGGAGGAGGGGACGGGCTATGGCTACACCTTC. Translation gives CASSLEEGTGYGYTF. The full variable domain, in which reference TRBV5-4 and TRBJ1-2 provide the parts outside the CDR3, is ETGVTQSPTHLIKTRGQQVTLRCSSQSGHNTVSWYQQALGQGPQFIFQYYREEENGRGNFPPRFSGLQFPNYSSELNVNALELDDSALYLCASSLEEGTGYGYTFGSGTRLTVV.

DNA for the CDR3: TGTGCCTGGAGTGTACTCGGGAACACTGAAGCTTTCTTT. This gives the protein CAWSVLGNTEAFF. The V call is TRBV30, the J call TRBJ1-1; D is ambiguous. Germline CDR1 GTSNPN, CDR2 SVGIG (reference sequence). The length of the CDR3 is 13 residues. V lost 0 bases to trimming and J lost 1 base, with 6 bases between them.